This TCR beta chain is drawn from a study of T cells in Graves' hyperthyroidism and ophthalmopathy. Using RNA transcripts as the source, TCR beta CDR3 regions were amplified. First-round RT-PCR with HTBI primers amplified the TCR CDR3 region. TCRdb passed the multiplex PCR reads through MiXCR, listing each CDR3 protein once. The sample lists 300,000 to 400,000 distinct CDR3 sequences, about 14% occurring once. This clonotype was recorded many times. Its antigen is still unknown. General study results and limits: Most thyroid clonotypes that were expanded above 0.001 also turned up in blood. Ophthalmopathy was separated from stable hyperthyroidism by a 13 V-J model. Ophthalmopathy, as predicted by the model, came a median roughly 6.3 months after the prediction.

Germline CDR1 is SGHVS and CDR2 is FNYEAQ. The length of the CDR3 is 16 residues. Unmatched junction bases numbered 2, after V lost 1 base and J lost 1 base. The sequence came from a woman aged 25 to 39 with Graves' ophthalmopathy. Sequenced material: blood. The gene calls are TRBV7-6 and TRBJ2-1; 9 bases line up with TRBD2. This chain's CDR3 is CASSLDSGGSYNEQFF. CDR3 coding DNA: TGTGCCAGCAGCTTAGATAGCGGGGGATCCTACAATGAGCAGTTCTTC.